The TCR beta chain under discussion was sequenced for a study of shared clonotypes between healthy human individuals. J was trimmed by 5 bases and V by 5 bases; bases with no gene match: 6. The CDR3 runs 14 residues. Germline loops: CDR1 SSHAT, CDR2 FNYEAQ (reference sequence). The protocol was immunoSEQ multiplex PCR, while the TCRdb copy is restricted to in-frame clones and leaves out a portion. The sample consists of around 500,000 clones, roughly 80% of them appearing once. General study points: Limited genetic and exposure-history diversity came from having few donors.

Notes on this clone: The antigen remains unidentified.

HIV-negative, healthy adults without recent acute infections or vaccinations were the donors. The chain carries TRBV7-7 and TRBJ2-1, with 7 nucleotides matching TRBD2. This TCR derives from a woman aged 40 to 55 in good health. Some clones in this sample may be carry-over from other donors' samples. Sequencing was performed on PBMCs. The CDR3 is CASSLSGTNNEQFF. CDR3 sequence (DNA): TGTGCCAGCAGCCTTAGTGGGACTAACAATGAGCAGTTCTTC.